This TCR beta chain was sequenced for a study of blood T cell repertoires in COVID-19. About the study: COVID-19 samples, acute and convalescent, were from the United States, Italy and Spain. T cells, B-cell-depleted T cells, or PBMCs provided the cDNA or gDNA that served as material.

The CDR3 loop spans 13 amino acids. V lost 5 bases, J lost 4 bases, and 11 bases lay in between. Germline V gene sequence: CDR1 MDHEN, CDR2 SYDVKM. Cohort placement rested on clinical history that participants reported themselves. Authors' data handling: Reference gene primer amplification yielded estimated nucleated cell counts. TCRdb's table, derived via immunoSEQ multiplex PCR, lists solely in-frame clones and lacks some. Clone size and V and J calls were adopted from that table, with D and trimming inferred from the DNA. The sample includes fewer than 250,000 clones, more than 65% of them seen just once.

This rearrangement joins TRBV28 to TRBJ1-2; D may be TRBD1 (5 bases). Sequenced material: PBMCs or T cells enriched from blood (not recorded which). The clonotype originates from a woman in her forties or fifties with acute COVID-19. CDR3 loop: CASSQDSAYGYTF. The CDR3 nucleotides are TGTGCCAGCAGTCAAGACAGCGCCTATGGCTACACCTTC.